This entry is about one TCR beta chain. The V end lost 1 base, the J end lost 3 bases, and 10 bases lay between the germline ends. In germline, CDR1 is LNHNV, CDR2 YYDKDF (reference sequence). The CDR3 has 15 amino acids. The record originates from a study of blood T cell repertoires in COVID-19. Whole-study context: COVID-19 samples collected from the United States, Italy and Spain covered acute and convalescent phases. PBMCs, B-cell-depleted T cells, or T cells provided the cDNA or gDNA that made up the material.

Original analysis: How many nucleated cells were present was estimated from reference gene primer amplification. The assay was immunoSEQ multiplex PCR, and TCRdb's table has in-frame clones only and misses some. V and J calls and clone size are those listed in that table; D and trimming were worked out from the DNA. The table lists some 150,000 clones, 85% to 90% of them singletons. Specimen: peripheral blood. This sequence joins TRBV15 and TRBJ1-5; D ambiguous. This TCR came from a man aged 50-59 years who had recovered from COVID-19. This CDR3 is CATSRVQLANQPQHF. The CDR3 DNA reads TGTGCCACCAGCAGAGTACAGCTAGCCAATCAGCCCCAGCATTTT.